Listed here are 28 T cell receptor beta chains from one sample, sequenced in a study of human thymus T cells (TCRdb year 2020). Thymus tissue was obtained as surgical resects removed during corrective cardiac surgery. The method behind the library was the immunoSEQ multiplex PCR assay. This is the immuneACCESS table as TCRdb keeps it, with only in-frame sequences that have V and J called. A part of the clones is gone; compared with another copy, unresolved V genes explain less than half, and the rest is unexplained. In all, the sample holds more than 70,000 clones, and just over 95% of those were seen once. Clones ranked in the top ten supply roughly 0.03% of the sample. Material for sequencing was thymus tissue. The receptors originated from a boy less than two years old with a congenital heart defect but otherwise immunologically healthy.

The chain links TRBV30 to TRBJ1-2, with D tentatively TRBD1 (5 bases). Germline CDR1 and CDR2: GTSNPN and SVGIG (reference sequence). The germline V and J ends were trimmed by 3 bases and 7 bases, with 18 bases remaining between them. The CDR3 runs to 14 residues. The CDR3 coding sequence is TGTGCCTGGAGGGGTTTAGGCAGGGTCTCTGGCTACACCTTC. This codes for CAWRGLGRVSGYTF.

The V call is TRBV27, the J call TRBJ2-1; D gene ambiguous. The CDR3 totals 19 residues. The germline V gene has CDR1 MNHEY and CDR2 SMNVEV (reference sequence). Trimming shortened V by 5 bases and J by 0 bases, and 23 bases separated the two germline ends. CDR3 loop: CASSPRPPRPPRSYNEQFF. The DNA for the CDR3 is TGTGCCAGCAGTCCCCGTCCCCCAAGACCCCCTCGCTCCTACAATGAGCAGTTCTTC.

The V and J genes are TRBV10-3 and TRBJ1-1, with 7 nucleotides matching TRBD1. This CDR3 has 13 residues. Germline V gene lookup returns CDR1 ENHRY and CDR2 SYGVKD. Trimming cost V 6 bases and J 4 bases; bases outside gene matches: 5. For the CDR3, the DNA is TGTGCCATCAGGACTTCAGGGGGCACTGAAGCTTTCTTT. Translating gives CAIRTSGGTEAFF.

This rearrangement joins TRBV11-2 to TRBJ2-2; 13 bases agree with TRBD2. This CDR3 has 17 amino acids. Germline CDR1 reads SGHAT; CDR2 reads FQNNGV. Trimming removed 4 bases from V and 6 bases from J; junction bases left unmatched: 8. The CDR3 DNA reads TGTGCCAGCAGCTCAACCACTAGCGGGGGGGCGGCCGGGGAGCTGTTTTTT. Translation gives CASSSTTSGGAAGELFF.

The rearrangement links TRBV4-3 to TRBJ1-1; D not certain. V was cut by 0 bases and J by 1 base, with 21 bases left in between. From germline, CDR1 is LGHNA and CDR2 YSLEER. The CDR3 is made up of 19 amino acids. This CDR3 reads CASSQDSPGGYSQNTEAFF. For the CDR3, the DNA is TGCGCCAGCAGCCAAGATTCCCCCGGAGGGTACAGTCAGAACACTGAAGCTTTCTTT.

The chain links TRBV25-1 to TRBJ1-1; unclear D gene. Germline V gives CDR1 MGHDK, CDR2 SYGVNS. The CDR3 covers 14 residues. V was shortened by 2 bases and J by 1 base, with 8 bases between the two germline ends. The CDR3 spells CASSEGGRNTEAFF. CDR3 in DNA: TGTGCCAGCAGTGAAGGAGGACGGAACACTGAAGCTTTCTTT.

This rearrangement joins TRBV19 to TRBJ2-1; 8 bases are a match to TRBD2. The length of the CDR3 is 15 residues. Germline values: CDR1 LNHDA, CDR2 SQIVND (reference sequence). V shed 4 bases and J 1 base; nucleotides not matched to a gene: 3. The CDR3 DNA reads as TGTGCCAGTAGTACAATAGCGGGGTCCTACAATGAGCAGTTCTTC. Its protein product is CASSTIAGSYNEQFF.

This chain uses TRBV28 with TRBJ2-1; 7 nucleotides line up with TRBD2. The CDR3 consists of 14 residues. Germline assignment: CDR1 MDHEN and CDR2 SYDVKM. V trimming: 6 bases; J trimming: 4 bases; junction bases outside the gene matches: 6. The CDR3 nucleotides are TGTGCCAGCAGGAGGCCAGCGGGATACAATGAGCAGTTCTTC. It translates to CASRRPAGYNEQFF.

This rearrangement joins TRBV14 to TRBJ2-5; unclear D gene. CDR1 is SGHDN and CDR2 is FVKESK in the germline V gene. V shed 0 bases and J shed 5 bases, with 10 bases lying between them. CDR3 length equals 14 residues. CDR3 in amino acids: CASSQETPSETQYF. CDR3 coding DNA: TGTGCCAGCAGCCAAGAGACTCCAAGTGAGACCCAGTACTTC.

The rearrangement uses TRBV15 and TRBJ1-2, with D perhaps TRBD1 (6 bases). CDR1 is LNHNV and CDR2 is YYDKDF in the germline V gene (reference sequence). This CDR3 has 15 residues. V was trimmed by 3 bases and J by 4 bases, leaving 15 bases between them. CDR3 coding DNA: TGTGCCACCAGCAGGATAAGCCAACAGGGCTATGGCTACACCTTC. This codes for CATSRISQQGYGYTF.

The chain uses TRBV6-1 and TRBJ1-1, with D possibly matching TRBD1 (5 bases). Trimming stripped 6 bases from V and 0 bases from J, with 8 bases between. CDR1 and CDR2 (germline): MNHNS, SASEGT. CDR3 length equals 13 residues. The CDR3 DNA follows: TGTGCCAGCAGCCGGGGACTGAACACTGAAGCTTTCTTT. The encoded protein is CASSRGLNTEAFF.

This chain connects TRBV7-7 to TRBJ2-6, with 13 bases fitting TRBD2. The CDR3 is made up of 18 amino acids. The germline V gene has CDR1 SSHAT and CDR2 FNYEAQ (reference sequence). The CDR3 here is CASPNRTSGSTGANVLTF. The DNA for the CDR3 is TGTGCTAGCCCCAACCGGACTAGCGGGAGTACTGGGGCCAACGTCCTGACTTTC.

This rearrangement joins TRBV20-1 to TRBJ1-3; unclear D gene. CDR1 is DFQATT, CDR2 SNEGSKA, per germline (reference sequence). V was trimmed by 3 bases and J by 4 bases, leaving 4 bases between them. The CDR3 covers 11 residues. The CDR3 bases are TGCAGTGCTAGTACCGGAAACACCATATATTTT. Translated, it gives CSASTGNTIYF.

The V gene is TRBV11-3, the J gene TRBJ1-2; D remains unclear. The V gene lost 6 bases and the J gene lost 8 bases, with 13 bases spanning the gap. The germline gives CDR1 SGHNT, CDR2 YENEEA. The CDR3 is 12 amino acids. CDR3 region: CASSFQTGGYTF. CDR3 nucleotide sequence: TGTGCCAGCAGTTTTCAGACCGGGGGCTACACCTTC.

The chain joins TRBV5-1 to TRBJ2-7; TRBD1 aligns across 9 bases. Trimming cost V 0 bases and J 3 bases; bases outside gene matches: 10. Germline loops: CDR1 SGHRS, CDR2 YFSETQ. The CDR3 length is 17 residues. The CDR3 loop reads CASSLEETGTGIYEQYF. The CDR3 region has the DNA TGCGCCAGCAGCTTGGAAGAAACCGGGACAGGGATCTACGAGCAGTACTTC. Variable domain in full (rest from reference TRBV5-1 and TRBJ2-7): KAGVTQTPRYLIKTRGQQVTLSCSPISGHRSVSWYQQTPGQGLQFLFEYFSETQRNKGNFPGRFSGRQFSNSRSEMNVSTLELGDSALYLCASSLEETGTGIYEQYFGPGTRLTVT.

The chain recombines TRBV29-1 with TRBJ2-6; D is perhaps TRBD1 (5 bases). CDR1 SQVTM and CDR2 ANQGSEA come from the germline V gene. The CDR3 length is 16 residues. With 4 bases removed from V and 3 bases from J, the gap between germline ends came to 16 bases. The CDR3 DNA is TGCAGCGTTGTGTTCAGTGCAGGGCATGGGGCCAACGTCCTGACTTTC. Its protein product is CSVVFSAGHGANVLTF.

The chain combines TRBV27 with TRBJ1-1, with D perhaps matching TRBD1 (6 bases). V was shortened by 6 bases and J by 6 bases, with 20 bases between the two germline ends. This CDR3 comprises 15 residues. In germline, CDR1 is MNHEY, CDR2 SMNVEV (reference sequence). CDR3 loop: CASRRLQGMVSEAFF. DNA for the CDR3: TGTGCCAGCAGAAGACTTCAGGGGATGGTCTCTGAAGCTTTCTTT.

The J gene is TRBJ2-3, the V gene TRBV7-9; 10 bases line up with TRBD1. CDR3 length: 17 residues. V shed 5 bases and J 5 bases; nucleotides not matched to a gene: 13. Germline-derived CDR1 and CDR2 are SEHNR and FQNEAQ (reference sequence). The CDR3 DNA reads as TGTGCCAGCAGCGGGGCCTCGGGACAGGGGATGAGAGATACGCAGTATTTT. This sequence encodes CASSGASGQGMRDTQYF.

The chain employs TRBV6-1 and TRBJ1-1; D gene unclear. The CDR3 spans 15 residues. The V gene's germline CDR1 is MNHNS and CDR2 SASEGT. Trimming left V 0 bases short and J 3 bases short, with 11 bases between. This CDR3 is CASSEAHVGDTEAFF. The DNA for the CDR3 is TGTGCCAGCAGTGAAGCCCATGTGGGAGACACTGAAGCTTTCTTT.

V and J are TRBV11-2 and TRBJ2-6; D may be TRBD1 (5 bases). Trimming shortened V by 0 bases and J by 2 bases, and 20 bases separated the two germline ends. Germline V gene lookup returns CDR1 SGHAT and CDR2 FQNNGV. This CDR3 comprises 20 residues. The CDR3 region has the DNA TGTGCCAGCAGCTTAGATTATATTGGTTACAGGCCCCCTGGGGCCAACGTCCTGACTTTC. It codes for CASSLDYIGYRPPGANVLTF.

In this sample, this clone turned up once. The rearrangement uses TRBV28 and TRBJ1-2; perhaps TRBD1 as D (5 bases). The CDR3 covers 15 residues. Germline V lookup: CDR1 MDHEN, CDR2 SYDVKM. With 5 bases removed from V and 4 bases from J, the gap between germline ends came to 17 bases. The CDR3 spells CASSPRQILGYGYTF. For the CDR3, the DNA is TGTGCCAGCAGTCCCCGACAGATCCTTGGCTATGGCTACACCTTC.

V and J are TRBV10-3 and TRBJ1-3, with D uncertain. The CDR3 length is 16 residues. V lost 3 bases to trimming and J lost 1 base, with 13 bases between them. The germline V gene has CDR1 ENHRY and CDR2 SYGVKD. This chain's CDR3 is CAISDLSGASGNTIYF. CDR3 nucleotides: TGTGCCATCAGTGACCTATCAGGTGCTTCTGGAAACACCATATATTTT.

This chain links TRBV6-1 with TRBJ2-7, with D perhaps matching TRBD2 (5 bases). Trimming cost V 5 bases and J 6 bases, with 20 bases left between them. CDR3 length: 15 amino acids. CDR1 is MNHNS, CDR2 SASEGT, per germline. CDR3 sequence: CASSPRVREGSEQYF. CDR3 nucleotide sequence: TGTGCCAGCAGTCCGAGGGTAAGGGAAGGTAGCGAGCAGTACTTC.

Only one count was recorded for this clone. CDR3 residues: CASSQVWRKAGGPSHEQFF. CDR3 coding DNA: TGCGCCAGCAGCCAAGTCTGGCGGAAAGCGGGAGGGCCCTCCCATGAGCAGTTCTTC. V usage is TRBV4-1 and J usage is TRBJ2-1; TRBD2 aligns across 10 bases. CDR3 length: 19 amino acids. Germline assignment: CDR1 MGHRA and CDR2 YSYEKL. J lost 8 bases, V lost 1 base, and 17 bases had no gene match.

This CDR3 reads CASSLGTGVDQETQYF. CDR3 nucleotide sequence: TGTGCCAGCAGCTTGGGGACAGGGGTAGACCAAGAGACCCAGTACTTC. V is TRBV11-2 and J is TRBJ2-5; 10 bases are shared with TRBD1. V was clipped by 3 bases and J by 0 bases; unmatched bases: 4. The germline V gene has CDR1 SGHAT and CDR2 FQNNGV. This CDR3 has 16 residues.

V and J are TRBV25-1 and TRBJ2-7, with D possibly matching TRBD1 (6 bases). Trimming took off 3 bases at V and 2 bases at J, with 20 bases between the two ends. The CDR3 totals 17 residues. Germline CDR1 is MGHDK and CDR2 is SYGVNS. The CDR3 sequence: CASSETILPGQPYEQYF. The CDR3, as DNA: TGTGCCAGCAGTGAGACGATCCTTCCGGGACAACCCTACGAGCAGTACTTC.

The chain combines TRBV7-9 with TRBJ1-4; no clear D gene. Germline V gene data show CDR1 as SEHNR and CDR2 as FQNEAQ (reference sequence). Trimming shortened V by 4 bases and J by 4 bases, and 13 bases separated the two germline ends. This CDR3 contains 15 residues. The chain's CDR3 is CASSSRTVRNEKLFF. CDR3 in DNA: TGTGCCAGCAGCTCGAGGACCGTGCGTAATGAAAAACTGTTTTTT.

The chain couples TRBV28 to TRBJ2-1; the match to TRBD2 covers 11 bases. V lost 7 bases, J lost 4 bases, and 3 bases stayed unmatched. The CDR3 contains 14 residues. The V gene's germline CDR1 is MDHEN and CDR2 SYDVKM. The CDR3 region is CASTWTSGYNEQFF. As DNA, the CDR3 is TGTGCCAGCACCTGGACTAGCGGGTACAATGAGCAGTTCTTC.